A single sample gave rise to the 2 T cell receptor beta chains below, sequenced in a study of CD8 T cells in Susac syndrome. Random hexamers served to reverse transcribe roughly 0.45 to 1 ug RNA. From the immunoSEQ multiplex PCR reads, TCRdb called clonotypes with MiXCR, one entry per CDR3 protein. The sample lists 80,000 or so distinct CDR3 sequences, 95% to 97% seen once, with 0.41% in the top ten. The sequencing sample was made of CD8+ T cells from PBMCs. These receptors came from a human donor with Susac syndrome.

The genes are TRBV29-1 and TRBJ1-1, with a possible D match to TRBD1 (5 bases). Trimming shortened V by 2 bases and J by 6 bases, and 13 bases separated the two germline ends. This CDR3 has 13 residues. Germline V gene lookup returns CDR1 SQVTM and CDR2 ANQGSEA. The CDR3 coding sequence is TGCAGCGTTGAACTGGGGGATGGTCCTGAAGCTTTCTTT. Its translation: CSVELGDGPEAFF.

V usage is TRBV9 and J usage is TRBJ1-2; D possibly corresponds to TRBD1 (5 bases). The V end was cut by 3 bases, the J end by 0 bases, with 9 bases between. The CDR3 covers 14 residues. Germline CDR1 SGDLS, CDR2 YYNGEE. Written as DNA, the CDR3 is TGTGCCAGCAGCGCGGACAACGCTAACTATGGCTACACCTTC. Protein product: CASSADNANYGYTF.